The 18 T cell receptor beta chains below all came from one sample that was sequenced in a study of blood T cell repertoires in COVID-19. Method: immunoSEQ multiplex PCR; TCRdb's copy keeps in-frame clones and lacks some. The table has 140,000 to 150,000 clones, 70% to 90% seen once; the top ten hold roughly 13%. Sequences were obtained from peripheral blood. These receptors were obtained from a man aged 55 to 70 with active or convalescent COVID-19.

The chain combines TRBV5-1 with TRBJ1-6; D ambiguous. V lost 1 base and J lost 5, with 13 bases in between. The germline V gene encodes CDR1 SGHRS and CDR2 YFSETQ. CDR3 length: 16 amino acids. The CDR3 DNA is TGCGCCAGCAGCTTGTCACAGATGAATGATAATTCACCCCTCCACTTT. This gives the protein CASSLSQMNDNSPLHF.

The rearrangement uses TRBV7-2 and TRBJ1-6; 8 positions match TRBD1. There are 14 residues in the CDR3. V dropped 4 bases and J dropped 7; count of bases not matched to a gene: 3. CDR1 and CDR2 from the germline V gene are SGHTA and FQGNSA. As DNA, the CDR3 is TGTGCCAGCAGCTATCGGGACAGGAATTCACCCCTCCACTTT. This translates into CASSYRDRNSPLHF.

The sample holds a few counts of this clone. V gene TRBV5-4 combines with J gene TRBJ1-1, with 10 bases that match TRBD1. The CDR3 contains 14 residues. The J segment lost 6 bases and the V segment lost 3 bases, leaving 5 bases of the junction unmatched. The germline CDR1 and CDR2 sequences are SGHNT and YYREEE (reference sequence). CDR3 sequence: CASSSPGQGPEAFF. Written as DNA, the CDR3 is TGTGCCAGCAGCTCTCCGGGACAGGGGCCTGAAGCTTTCTTT.

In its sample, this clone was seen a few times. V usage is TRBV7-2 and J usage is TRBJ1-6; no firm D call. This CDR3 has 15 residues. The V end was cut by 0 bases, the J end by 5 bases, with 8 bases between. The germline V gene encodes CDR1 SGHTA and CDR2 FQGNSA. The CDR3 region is CASSLAPLNNSPLHF. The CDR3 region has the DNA TGTGCCAGCAGCTTAGCGCCACTTAATAATTCACCCCTCCACTTT.

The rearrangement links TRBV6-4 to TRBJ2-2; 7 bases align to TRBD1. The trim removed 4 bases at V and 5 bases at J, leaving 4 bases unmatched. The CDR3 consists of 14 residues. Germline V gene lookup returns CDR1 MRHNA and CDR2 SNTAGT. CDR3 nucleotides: TGTGCCAGCAGTGTCTTACAGGGGACCGGGGAGCTGTTTTTT. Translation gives CASSVLQGTGELFF.

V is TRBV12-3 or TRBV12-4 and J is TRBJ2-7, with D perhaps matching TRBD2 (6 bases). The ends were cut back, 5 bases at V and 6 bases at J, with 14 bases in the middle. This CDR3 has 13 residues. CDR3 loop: CASSKTRGSEQYF. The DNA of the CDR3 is TGTGCCAGCAGTAAAACCCGGGGGAGCGAGCAGTACTTC.

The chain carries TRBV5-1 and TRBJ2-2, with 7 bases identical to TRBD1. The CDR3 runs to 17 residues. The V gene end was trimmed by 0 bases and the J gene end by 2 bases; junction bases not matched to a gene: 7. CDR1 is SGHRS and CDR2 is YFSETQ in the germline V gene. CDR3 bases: TGCGCCAGCAGCTTGGTACAGGGGCGTTCCAACACCGGGGAGCTGTTTTTT. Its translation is CASSLVQGRSNTGELFF.

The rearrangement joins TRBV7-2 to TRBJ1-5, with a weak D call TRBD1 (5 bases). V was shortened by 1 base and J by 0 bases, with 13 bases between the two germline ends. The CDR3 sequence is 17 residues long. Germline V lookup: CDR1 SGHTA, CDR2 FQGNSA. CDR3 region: CASSLGASTASNQPQHF. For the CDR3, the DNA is TGTGCCAGCAGCTTAGGAGCGTCGACAGCTAGCAATCAGCCCCAGCATTTT.

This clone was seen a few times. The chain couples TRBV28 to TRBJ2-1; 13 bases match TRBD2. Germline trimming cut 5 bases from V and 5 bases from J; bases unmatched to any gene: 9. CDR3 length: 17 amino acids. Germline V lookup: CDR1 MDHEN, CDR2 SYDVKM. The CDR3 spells CASSPILLAGGDNEQFF. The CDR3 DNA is TGTGCCAGCAGTCCCATACTACTAGCGGGAGGGGACAATGAGCAGTTCTTC.

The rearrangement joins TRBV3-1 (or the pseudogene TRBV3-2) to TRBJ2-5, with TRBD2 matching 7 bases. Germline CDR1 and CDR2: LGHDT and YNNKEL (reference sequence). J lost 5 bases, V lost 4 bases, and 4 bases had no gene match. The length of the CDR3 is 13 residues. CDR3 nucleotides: TGTGCCAGCAGCCCGGGACTATCGGAGACCCAGTACTTC. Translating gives CASSPGLSETQYF.

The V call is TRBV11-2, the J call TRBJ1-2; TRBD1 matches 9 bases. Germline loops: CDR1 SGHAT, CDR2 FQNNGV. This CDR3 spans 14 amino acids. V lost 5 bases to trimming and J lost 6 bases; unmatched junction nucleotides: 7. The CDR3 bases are TGTGCCAGCAGCGCGGACAGGGGCGTCGATGGCTACACCTTC. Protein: CASSADRGVDGYTF.

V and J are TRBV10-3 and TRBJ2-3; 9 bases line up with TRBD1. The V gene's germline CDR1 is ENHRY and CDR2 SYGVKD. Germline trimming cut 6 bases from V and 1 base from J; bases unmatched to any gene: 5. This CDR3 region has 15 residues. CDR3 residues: CAIRDNRGRTDTQYF. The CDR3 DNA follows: TGTGCCATCAGGGATAACAGGGGGCGCACAGATACGCAGTATTTT.

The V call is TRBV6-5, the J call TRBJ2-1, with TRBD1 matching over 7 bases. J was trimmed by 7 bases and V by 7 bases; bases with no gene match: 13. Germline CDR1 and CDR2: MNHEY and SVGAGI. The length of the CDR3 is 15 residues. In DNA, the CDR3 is TGTGCCAGCAACTCCGGGACAGACTTCCTAAATGAGCAGTTCTTC. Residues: CASNSGTDFLNEQFF.

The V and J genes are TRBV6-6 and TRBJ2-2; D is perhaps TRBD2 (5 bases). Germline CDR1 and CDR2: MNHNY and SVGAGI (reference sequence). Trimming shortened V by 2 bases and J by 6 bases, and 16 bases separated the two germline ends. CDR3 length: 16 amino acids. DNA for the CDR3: TGTGCCAGCAGTTACCCCGAGGGTGCGGGCCCCGGGGAGCTGTTTTTT. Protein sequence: CASSYPEGAGPGELFF.

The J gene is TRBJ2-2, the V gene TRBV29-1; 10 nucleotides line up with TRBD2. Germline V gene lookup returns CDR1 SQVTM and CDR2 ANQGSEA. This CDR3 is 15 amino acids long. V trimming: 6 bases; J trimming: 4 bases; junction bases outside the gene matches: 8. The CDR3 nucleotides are TGCAGCGTCCTCGGACTAGCGGCCAGCACCGGGGAGCTGTTTTTT. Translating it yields CSVLGLAASTGELFF.

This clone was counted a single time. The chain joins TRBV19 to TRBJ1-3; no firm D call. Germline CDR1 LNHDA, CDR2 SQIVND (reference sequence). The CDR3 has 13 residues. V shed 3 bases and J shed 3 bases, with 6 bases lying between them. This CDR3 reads CASSMSGGNTIYF. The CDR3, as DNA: TGTGCCAGTAGTATGTCGGGTGGAAACACCATATATTTT.

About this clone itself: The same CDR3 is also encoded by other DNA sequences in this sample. CDR3 protein: CASSLVSYEQYF. For the CDR3, the DNA is TGTGCCAGCAGCTTAGTCAGCTACGAGCAGTACTTC. The chain joins TRBV7-9 to TRBJ2-7; D remains unclear. This CDR3 is 12 amino acids long. The ends were cut back, 1 base at V and 3 bases at J, with 4 bases in the middle. Germline V gene lookup returns CDR1 SEHNR and CDR2 FQNEAQ (reference sequence).

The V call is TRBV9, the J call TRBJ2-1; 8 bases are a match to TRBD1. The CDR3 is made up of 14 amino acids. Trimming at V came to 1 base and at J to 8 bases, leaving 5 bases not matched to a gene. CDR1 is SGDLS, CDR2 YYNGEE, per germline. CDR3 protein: CASSVRTGIDEQFF. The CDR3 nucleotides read TGTGCCAGCAGCGTAAGGACAGGGATCGATGAGCAGTTCTTC.